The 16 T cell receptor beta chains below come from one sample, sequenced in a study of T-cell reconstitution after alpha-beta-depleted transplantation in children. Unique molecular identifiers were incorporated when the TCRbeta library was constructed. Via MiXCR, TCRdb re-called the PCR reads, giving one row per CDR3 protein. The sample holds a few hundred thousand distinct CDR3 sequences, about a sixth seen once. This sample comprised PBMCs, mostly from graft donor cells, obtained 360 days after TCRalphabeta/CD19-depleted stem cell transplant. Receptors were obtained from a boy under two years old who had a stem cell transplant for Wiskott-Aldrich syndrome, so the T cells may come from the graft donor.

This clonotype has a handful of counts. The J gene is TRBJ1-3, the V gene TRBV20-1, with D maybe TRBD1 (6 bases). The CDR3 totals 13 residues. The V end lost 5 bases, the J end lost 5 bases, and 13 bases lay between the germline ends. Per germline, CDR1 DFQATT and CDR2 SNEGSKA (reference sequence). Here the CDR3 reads CSARTENRNTIYF. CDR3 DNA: TGCAGTGCTCGGACAGAAAATAGAAACACCATATATTTT.

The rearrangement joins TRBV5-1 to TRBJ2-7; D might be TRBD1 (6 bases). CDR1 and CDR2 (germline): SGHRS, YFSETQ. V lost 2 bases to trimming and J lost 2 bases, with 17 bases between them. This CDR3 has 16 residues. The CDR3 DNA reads TGCGCCAGCAGCTTACACACAGGGAGCGCTACCTACGAGCAGTACTTC. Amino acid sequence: CASSLHTGSATYEQYF. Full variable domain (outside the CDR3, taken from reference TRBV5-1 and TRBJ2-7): KAGVTQTPRYLIKTRGQQVTLSCSPISGHRSVSWYQQTPGQGLQFLFEYFSETQRNKGNFPGRFSGRQFSNSRSEMNVSTLELGDSALYLCASSLHTGSATYEQYFGPGTRLTVT.

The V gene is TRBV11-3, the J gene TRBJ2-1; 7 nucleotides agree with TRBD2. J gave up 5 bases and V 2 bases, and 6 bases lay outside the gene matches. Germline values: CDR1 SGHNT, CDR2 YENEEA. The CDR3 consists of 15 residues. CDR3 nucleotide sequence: TGTGCCAGCAGCTTACTAGCGGAGGGGAACAATGAGCAGTTCTTC. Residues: CASSLLAEGNNEQFF.

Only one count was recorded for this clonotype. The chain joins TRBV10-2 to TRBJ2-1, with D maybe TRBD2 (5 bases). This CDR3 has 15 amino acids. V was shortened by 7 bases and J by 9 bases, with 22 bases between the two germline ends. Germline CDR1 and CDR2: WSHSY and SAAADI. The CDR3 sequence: CASIGGAVPPGEQFF. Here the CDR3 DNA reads TGCGCCAGCATAGGAGGAGCGGTCCCCCCGGGTGAGCAGTTCTTC.

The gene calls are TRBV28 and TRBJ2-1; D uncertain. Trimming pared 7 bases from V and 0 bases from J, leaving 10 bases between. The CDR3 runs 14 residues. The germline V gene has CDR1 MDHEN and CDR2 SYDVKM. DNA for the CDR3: TGTGCCAGCAAGGCTCTGGGCTCCTACAATGAGCAGTTCTTC. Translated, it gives CASKALGSYNEQFF.

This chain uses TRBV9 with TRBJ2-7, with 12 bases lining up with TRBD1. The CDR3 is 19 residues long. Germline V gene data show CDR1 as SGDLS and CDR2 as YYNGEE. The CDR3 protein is CDHKVNWGRGTGGRYEQYF. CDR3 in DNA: TGTGACCATAAAGTTAATTGGGGCCGGGGGACAGGGGGCCGCTACGAGCAGTACTTC.

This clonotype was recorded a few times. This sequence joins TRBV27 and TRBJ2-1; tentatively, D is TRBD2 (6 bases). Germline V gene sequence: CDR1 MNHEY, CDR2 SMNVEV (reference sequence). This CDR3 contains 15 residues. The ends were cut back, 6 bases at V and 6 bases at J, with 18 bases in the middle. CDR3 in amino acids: CASSQTRISRNEQFF. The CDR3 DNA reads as TGTGCCAGCAGCCAGACTAGGATCTCTCGCAATGAGCAGTTCTTC.

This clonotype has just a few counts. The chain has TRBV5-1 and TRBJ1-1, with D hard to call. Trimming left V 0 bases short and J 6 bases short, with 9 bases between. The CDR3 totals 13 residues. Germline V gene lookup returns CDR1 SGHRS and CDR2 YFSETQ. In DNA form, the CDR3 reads TGCGCCAGCAGCTTGGTAGGGAGCCCTGAAGCTTTCTTT. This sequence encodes CASSLVGSPEAFF.

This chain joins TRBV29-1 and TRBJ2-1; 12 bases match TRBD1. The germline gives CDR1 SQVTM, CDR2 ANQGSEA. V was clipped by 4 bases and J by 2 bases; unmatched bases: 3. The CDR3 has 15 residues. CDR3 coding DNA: TGCAGCGTTGCAGGGACAGGGGGCACCTACAATGAGCAGTTCTTC. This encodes CSVAGTGGTYNEQFF.

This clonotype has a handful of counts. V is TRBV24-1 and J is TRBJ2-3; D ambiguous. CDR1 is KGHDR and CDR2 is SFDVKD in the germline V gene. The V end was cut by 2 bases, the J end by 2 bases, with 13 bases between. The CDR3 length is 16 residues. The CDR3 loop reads CATSDWGSPVTDTQYF. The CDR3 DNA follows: TGTGCCACCAGTGATTGGGGAAGCCCCGTCACAGATACGCAGTATTTT.

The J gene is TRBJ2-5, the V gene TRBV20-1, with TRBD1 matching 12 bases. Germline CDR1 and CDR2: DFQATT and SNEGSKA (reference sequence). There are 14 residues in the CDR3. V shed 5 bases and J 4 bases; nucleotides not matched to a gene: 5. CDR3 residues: CSAAGTGGLETQYF. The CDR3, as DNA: TGCAGTGCTGCCGGGACAGGGGGCCTAGAGACCCAGTACTTC.

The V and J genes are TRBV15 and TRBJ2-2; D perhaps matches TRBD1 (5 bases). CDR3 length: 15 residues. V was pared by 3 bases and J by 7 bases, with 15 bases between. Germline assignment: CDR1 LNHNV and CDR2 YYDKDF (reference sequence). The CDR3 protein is CATSRVEQADGELFF. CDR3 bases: TGTGCCACCAGCAGGGTAGAACAGGCGGACGGGGAGCTGTTTTTT.

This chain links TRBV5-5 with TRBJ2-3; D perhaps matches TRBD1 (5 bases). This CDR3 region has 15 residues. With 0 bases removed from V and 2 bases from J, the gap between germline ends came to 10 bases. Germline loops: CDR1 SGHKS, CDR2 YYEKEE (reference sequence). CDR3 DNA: TGTGCCAGCAGCTTGGGGCAGGGTCACACAGATACGCAGTATTTT. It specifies CASSLGQGHTDTQYF.

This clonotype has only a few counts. The CDR3 DNA reads as TGTGCCAGGCCGGGACTAGCGGGGGAATCCTACGAGCAGTACTTC. Translating gives CARPGLAGESYEQYF. The chain recombines TRBV2 with TRBJ2-7; 14 bases map to TRBD2. J gave up 1 base and V 9 bases, and 5 bases lay outside the gene matches. The germline gives CDR1 SNHLY, CDR2 FYNNEI. The CDR3 is 15 amino acids.

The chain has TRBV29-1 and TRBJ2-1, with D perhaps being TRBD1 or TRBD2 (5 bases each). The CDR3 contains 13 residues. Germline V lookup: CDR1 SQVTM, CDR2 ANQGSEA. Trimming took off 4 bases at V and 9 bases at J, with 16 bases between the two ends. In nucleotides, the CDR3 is TGCAGCGTTGTCTGGGGGATAACTGGTGAGCAGTTCTTC. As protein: CSVVWGITGEQFF.

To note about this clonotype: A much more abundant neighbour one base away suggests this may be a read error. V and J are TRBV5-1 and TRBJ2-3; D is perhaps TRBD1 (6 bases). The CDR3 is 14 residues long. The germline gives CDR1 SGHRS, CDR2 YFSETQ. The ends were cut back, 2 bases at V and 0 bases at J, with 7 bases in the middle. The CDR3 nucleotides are TGCGCCAGCAGCTTTGACAGGAGCACAGATACGCAGTATTTT. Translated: CASSFDRSTDTQYF.